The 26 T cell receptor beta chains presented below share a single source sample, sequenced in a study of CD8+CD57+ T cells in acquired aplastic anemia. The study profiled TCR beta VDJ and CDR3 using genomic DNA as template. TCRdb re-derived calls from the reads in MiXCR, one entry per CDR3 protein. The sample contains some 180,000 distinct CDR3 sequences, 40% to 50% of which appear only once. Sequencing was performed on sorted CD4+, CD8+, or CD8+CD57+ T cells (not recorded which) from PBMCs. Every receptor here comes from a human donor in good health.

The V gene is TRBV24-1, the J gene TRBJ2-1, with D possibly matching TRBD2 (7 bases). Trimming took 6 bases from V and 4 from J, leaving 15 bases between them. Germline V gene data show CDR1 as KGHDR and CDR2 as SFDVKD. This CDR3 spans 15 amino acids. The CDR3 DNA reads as TGTGCCACCAGTATGCCCGGGGGGCCTTACAATGAGCAGTTCTTC. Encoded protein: CATSMPGGPYNEQFF.

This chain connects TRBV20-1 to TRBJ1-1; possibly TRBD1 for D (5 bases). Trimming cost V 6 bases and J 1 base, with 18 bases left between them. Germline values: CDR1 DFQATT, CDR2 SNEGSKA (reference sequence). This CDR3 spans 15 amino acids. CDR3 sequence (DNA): TGCAGTGCCAGCAGCTGGAGGGGTGGGAACACTGAAGCTTTCTTT. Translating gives CSASSWRGGNTEAFF.

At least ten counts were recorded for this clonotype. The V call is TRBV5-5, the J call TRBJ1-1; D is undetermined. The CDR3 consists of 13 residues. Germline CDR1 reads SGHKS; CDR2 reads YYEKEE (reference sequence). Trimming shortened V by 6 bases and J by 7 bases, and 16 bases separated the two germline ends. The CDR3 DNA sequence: TGTGCCAGCAAAGTAACGTCCAATAATGAAGCTTTCTTT. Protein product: CASKVTSNNEAFF.

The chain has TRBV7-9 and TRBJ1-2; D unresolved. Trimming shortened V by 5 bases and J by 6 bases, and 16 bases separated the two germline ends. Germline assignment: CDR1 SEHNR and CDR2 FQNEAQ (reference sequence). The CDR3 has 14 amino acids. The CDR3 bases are TGTGCCAGCAGCCCGAACGTCGTCGCGGATGGCTACACCTTC. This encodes CASSPNVVADGYTF.

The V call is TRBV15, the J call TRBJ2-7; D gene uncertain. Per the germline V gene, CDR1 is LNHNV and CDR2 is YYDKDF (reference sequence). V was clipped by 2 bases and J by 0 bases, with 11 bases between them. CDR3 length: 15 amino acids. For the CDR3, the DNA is TGTGCCACCAGCAGAAGGGCGGCGAGCTCCTACGAGCAGTACTTC. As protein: CATSRRAASSYEQYF.

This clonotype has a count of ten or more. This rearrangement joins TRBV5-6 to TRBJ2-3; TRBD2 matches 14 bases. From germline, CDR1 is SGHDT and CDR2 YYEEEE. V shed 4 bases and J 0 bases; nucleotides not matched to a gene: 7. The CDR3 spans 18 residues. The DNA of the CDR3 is TGTGCCAGCAGCCGCAGGACTAGCGGGAGGCCTAGCACAGATACGCAGTATTTT. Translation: CASSRRTSGRPSTDTQYF.

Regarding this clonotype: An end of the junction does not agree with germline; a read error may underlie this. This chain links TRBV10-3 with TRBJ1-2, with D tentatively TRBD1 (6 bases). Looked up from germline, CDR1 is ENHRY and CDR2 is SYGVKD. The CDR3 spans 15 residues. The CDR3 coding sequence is TGTGCCAGCAGTGAAGGGTCAGGGGTGTCCTATGGCTACACCTTC. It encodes CASSEGSGVSYGYTF.

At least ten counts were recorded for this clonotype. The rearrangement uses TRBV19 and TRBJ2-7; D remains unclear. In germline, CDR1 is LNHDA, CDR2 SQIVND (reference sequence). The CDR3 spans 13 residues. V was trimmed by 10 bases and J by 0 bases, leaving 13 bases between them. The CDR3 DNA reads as TGTGCCACCCGGAGATCTGTCTCCTACGAGCAGTACTTC. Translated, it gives CATRRSVSYEQYF.

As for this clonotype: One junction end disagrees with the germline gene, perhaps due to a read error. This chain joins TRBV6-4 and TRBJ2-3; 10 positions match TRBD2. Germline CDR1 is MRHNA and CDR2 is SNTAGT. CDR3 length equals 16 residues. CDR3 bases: TGTGCCATCAGTGACTCTAGCGGGAGATCAACAGATACGCAGTATTTT. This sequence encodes CAISDSSGRSTDTQYF.

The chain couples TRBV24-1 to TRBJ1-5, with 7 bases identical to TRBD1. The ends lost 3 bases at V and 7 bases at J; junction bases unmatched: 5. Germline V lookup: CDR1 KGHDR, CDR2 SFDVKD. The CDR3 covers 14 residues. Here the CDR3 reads CATSDHRGSQPQHF. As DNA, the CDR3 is TGTGCCACCAGTGATCACAGGGGCAGCCAGCCCCAGCATTTT.

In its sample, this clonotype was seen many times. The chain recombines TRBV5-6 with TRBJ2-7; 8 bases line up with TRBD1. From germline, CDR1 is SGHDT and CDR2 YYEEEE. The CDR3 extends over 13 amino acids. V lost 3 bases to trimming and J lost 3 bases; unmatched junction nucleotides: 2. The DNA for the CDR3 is TGTGCCAGCAGCTCCGGGACAGGCTACGAGCAGTACTTC. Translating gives CASSSGTGYEQYF. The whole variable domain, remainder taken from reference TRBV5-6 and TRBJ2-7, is DAGVTQSPTHLIKTRGQQVTLRCSPKSGHDTVSWYQQALGQGPQFIFQYYEEEERQRGNFPDRFSGHQFPNYSSELNVNALLLGDSALYLCASSSGTGYEQYFGPGTRLTVT.

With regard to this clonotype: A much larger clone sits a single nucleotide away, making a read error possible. DNA of the CDR3: TGTGCCAGCAGCTTAGTGAAGGGCCAAGAGACCCAGTACTTC. Its protein product is CASSLVKGQETQYF. The chain is built from TRBV11-3 and TRBJ2-5; no clear D gene. Looked up from germline, CDR1 is SGHNT and CDR2 is YENEEA. The V end was cut by 1 base, the J end by 1 base, with 7 bases between. The CDR3 spans 14 residues.

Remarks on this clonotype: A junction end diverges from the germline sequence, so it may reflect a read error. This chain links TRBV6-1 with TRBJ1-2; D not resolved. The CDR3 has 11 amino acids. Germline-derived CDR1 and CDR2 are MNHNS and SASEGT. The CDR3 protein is CASSENYGCTF. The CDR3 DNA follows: TGTGCCAGCAGTGAAAACTATGGCTGCACCTTC.

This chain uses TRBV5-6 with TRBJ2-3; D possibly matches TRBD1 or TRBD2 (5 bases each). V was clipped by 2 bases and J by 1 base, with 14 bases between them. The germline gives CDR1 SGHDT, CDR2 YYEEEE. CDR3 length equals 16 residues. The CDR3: CASSFSGTWGTDTQYF. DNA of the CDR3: TGTGCCAGCAGCTTCTCAGGGACGTGGGGCACAGATACGCAGTATTTT.

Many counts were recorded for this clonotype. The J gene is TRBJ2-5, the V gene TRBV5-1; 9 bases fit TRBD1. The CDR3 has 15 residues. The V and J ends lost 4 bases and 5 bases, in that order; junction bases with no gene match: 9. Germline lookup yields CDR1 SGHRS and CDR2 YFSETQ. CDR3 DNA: TGCGCCAGCAGCGAACAGGGGGCAAGCTGGGAGACCCAGTACTTC. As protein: CASSEQGASWETQYF.

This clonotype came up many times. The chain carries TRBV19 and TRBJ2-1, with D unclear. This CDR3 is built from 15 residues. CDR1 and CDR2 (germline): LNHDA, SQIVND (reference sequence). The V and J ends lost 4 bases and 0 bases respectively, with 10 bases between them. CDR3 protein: CASSRIHSSYNEQFF. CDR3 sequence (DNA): TGTGCCAGTAGTAGAATTCATAGCTCCTACAATGAGCAGTTCTTC.

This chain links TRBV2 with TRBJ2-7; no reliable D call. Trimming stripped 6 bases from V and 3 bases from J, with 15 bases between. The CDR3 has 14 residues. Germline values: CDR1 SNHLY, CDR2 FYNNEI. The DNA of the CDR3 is TGTGCCAGCAGGGAGCAGCGCAGCGTCTACGAGCAGTACTTC. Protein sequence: CASREQRSVYEQYF.

CDR3 sequence: CASSPGTSGYPLSSYEQYF. CDR3 nucleotide sequence: TGTGCCAGTAGTCCTGGGACTAGCGGTTATCCCCTAAGCTCCTACGAGCAGTACTTC. This chain joins TRBV19 and TRBJ2-7; 11 nucleotides agree with TRBD2. V lost 5 bases and J lost 0; bases outside the gene matches: 15. The CDR3 loop spans 19 amino acids. Germline loops: CDR1 LNHDA, CDR2 SQIVND (reference sequence).

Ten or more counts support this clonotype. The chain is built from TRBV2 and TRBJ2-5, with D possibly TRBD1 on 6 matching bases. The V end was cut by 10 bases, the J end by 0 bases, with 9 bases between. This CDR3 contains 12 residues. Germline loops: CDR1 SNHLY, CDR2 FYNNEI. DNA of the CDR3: TGTGCCACCGCAGGGGACCAAGAGACCCAGTACTTC. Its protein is CATAGDQETQYF. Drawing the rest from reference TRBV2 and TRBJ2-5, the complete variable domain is EPEVTQTPSHQVTQMGQEVILRCVPISNHLYFYWYRQILGQKVEFLVSFYNNEISEKSEIFDDQFSVERPDGSNFTLKIRSTKLEDSAMYFCATAGDQETQYFGPGTRLLVL.

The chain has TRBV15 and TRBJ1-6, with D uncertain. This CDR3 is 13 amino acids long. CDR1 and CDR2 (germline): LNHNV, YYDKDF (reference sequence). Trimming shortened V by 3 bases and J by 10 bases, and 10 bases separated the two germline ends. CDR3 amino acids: CATSRTGPSPLHF. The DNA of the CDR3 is TGTGCCACCAGCAGGACCGGGCCATCACCCCTCCACTTT.

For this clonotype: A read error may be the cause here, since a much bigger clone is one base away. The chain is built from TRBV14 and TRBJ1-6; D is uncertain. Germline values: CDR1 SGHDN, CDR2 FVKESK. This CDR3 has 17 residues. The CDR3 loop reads CASSPRHGGSYNSLLHF. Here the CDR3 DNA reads TGTGCCAGCAGTCCCCGACATGGAGGATCCTATAATTCACTCCTCCACTTT.

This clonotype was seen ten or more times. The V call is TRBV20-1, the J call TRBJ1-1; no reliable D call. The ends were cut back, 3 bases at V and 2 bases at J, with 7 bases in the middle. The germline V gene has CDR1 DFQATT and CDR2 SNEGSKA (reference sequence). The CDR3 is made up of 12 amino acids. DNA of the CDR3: TGCAGTGCTAGTCAGTTTAACACTGAAGCTTTCTTT. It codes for CSASQFNTEAFF.

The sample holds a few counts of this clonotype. The CDR3 DNA is TGTGCCTGGGGATCGCCCGCTCGGTATAACTATGGCTACACCTTC. It yields the protein CAWGSPARYNYGYTF. The rearrangement joins TRBV30 to TRBJ1-2; unclear D gene. Trimming stripped 5 bases from V and 1 base from J, with 17 bases between. Germline V gene lookup returns CDR1 GTSNPN and CDR2 SVGIG (reference sequence). This CDR3 spans 15 amino acids. Using reference TRBV30 and TRBJ1-2 for the parts outside the CDR3, the full variable domain is SQTIHQWPATLVQPVGSPLSLECTVEGTSNPNLYWYRQAAGRGLQLLFYSVGIGQISSEVPQNLSASRPQDRQFILSSKKLLLSDSGFYLCAWGSPARYNYGYTFGSGTRLTVV.

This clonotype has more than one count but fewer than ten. CDR3 DNA: TGTGCCACCAGTGTTGAGGGACAGGGCACAGATACGCAGTATTTT. Encoded protein: CATSVEGQGTDTQYF. The rearrangement joins TRBV24-1 to TRBJ2-3, with 8 bases lining up with TRBD1. V trimming: 5 bases; J trimming: 1 base; junction bases outside the gene matches: 4. The CDR3 is made up of 15 amino acids. Germline CDR1 is KGHDR and CDR2 is SFDVKD.

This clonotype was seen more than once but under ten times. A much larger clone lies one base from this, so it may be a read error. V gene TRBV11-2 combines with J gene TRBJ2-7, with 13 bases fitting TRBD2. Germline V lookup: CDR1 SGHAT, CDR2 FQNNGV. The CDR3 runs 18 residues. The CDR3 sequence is CASSFLTSGRSGFYEQCF. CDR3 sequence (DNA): TGTGCCAGCAGCTTCCTGACTAGCGGGAGGTCCGGATTCTACGAGCAGTGCTTC.

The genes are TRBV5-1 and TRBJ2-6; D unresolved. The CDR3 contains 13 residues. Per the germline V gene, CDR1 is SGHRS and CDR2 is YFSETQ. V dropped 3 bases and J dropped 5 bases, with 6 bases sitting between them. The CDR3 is CASSYSWANVLTF. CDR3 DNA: TGCGCCAGCAGCTACAGCTGGGCCAACGTCCTGACTTTC.